These 4 T cell receptor beta chains came from one sample sequenced in a study of tissue T cells after allogeneic stem cell transplantation. Sequencing used immunoSEQ multiplex PCR; TCRdb keeps in-frame clones, though not all of them. Counted here are over 2,000 clones, roughly three fifths occurring once; the ten biggest clones make up 3% to 3.5%. Input material: gut tissue. These receptors all come from a female BALB/c mouse in good health. The MHC haplotype of the strain is H2-d.

Of note for this clone: All gene names here are mouse names. Read data end 1 residue before the CDR3 end; the end is taken from the germline J gene. The V gene is TRBV5, the J gene TRBJ2-5; the D gene is possibly TRBD2 (6 bases). Germline loops: CDR1 LGHNA, CDR2 YNLKQL (reference sequence). The CDR3 has 15 residues. Trimming took 2 bases from V and 3 from J, leaving 12 bases between them. CDR3 sequence: CASSQPWGRQDTQYF. Incomplete CDR3 DNA: TGTGCCAGCAGCCAACCTTGGGGGAGGCAAGACACCCAGTAC.

Concerning this clone itself: Gene names refer to mouse genes. The read stops 1 residue short of the end of the CDR3; the missing end is completed from the germline J gene. The genes are TRBV13-1 and TRBJ1-3; 10 nucleotides align to TRBD1. J was trimmed by 2 bases and V by 3 bases; bases with no gene match: 5. The germline V gene has CDR1 NSHNY and CDR2 SYGAGN. This CDR3 has 16 residues. The covered CDR3 bases are TGTGCCAGCAGTGGTCCGGGACAGGGGACTGGAAATACGCTCTAT. The encoded protein is CASSGPGQGTGNTLY. The CDR3 reads in full as CASSGPGQGTGNTLYF.

Comments on this clone: Gene names and germline match the mouse. With the read ending 1 residue before the CDR3 end, the germline J gene is used to fill in that end. The V and J genes are TRBV5 and TRBJ2-5; 13 nucleotides match TRBD2. The CDR3 runs to 16 residues. V was clipped by 4 bases and J by 5 bases; unmatched bases: 6. Germline V lookup: CDR1 LGHNA, CDR2 YNLKQL (reference sequence). The DNA read from the CDR3 is TGTGCCAGCAGCCCCGGACTGGGGGGGCGCCGAGACACCCAGTAC. Translated: CASSPGLGGRRDTQY. Given in full, the CDR3 is CASSPGLGGRRDTQYF.

A remark on this clone: Gene names and germline match the mouse. The CDR3 end lies 1 residue beyond the end of the read and is filled in from the germline J gene. V usage is TRBV31 and J usage is TRBJ2-2; D ambiguous. CDR3 length equals 13 residues. Trimming shortened V by 0 bases and J by 2 bases, and 4 bases separated the two germline ends. Germline V CDR1 and CDR2: GKSSPN, SITVG. The part of the CDR3 DNA that was read is TGTGCCTGGAGTCTAGGGAACACCGGGCAGCTCTAC. This translates into CAWSLGNTGQLY. The entire CDR3 is CAWSLGNTGQLYF. Drawing the rest from reference TRBV31 and TRBJ2-2, the complete variable domain is AQTIHQWPVAEIKAVGSPLSLGCTIKGKSSPNLYWYWQATGGTLQQLFYSITVGQVESVVQLNLSASRPKDDQFILSTEKLLLSHSGFYLCAWSLGNTGQLYFGEGSKLTVL.